The 23 T cell receptor beta chains below all came from one sample that was sequenced in a study of cytomegalovirus exposure and HLA in healthy donors. Assay: immunoSEQ multiplex PCR; the TCRdb copy retains only in-frame clones and omits some. The profile shows some 170,000 clones, approximately 86% of them singletons. Sequencing input: PBMCs. The receptors shown here come from a man younger than 35 in good health and CMV-seropositive.

The sample holds one count of this clone. CDR3 DNA: TGTGCCACCGTCCCTTCCCGTTCAGGGGCGAACACTGAAGCTTTCTTT. Protein product: CATVPSRSGANTEAFF. The V gene is TRBV7-9, the J gene TRBJ1-1; possible D gene TRBD1, 6 bases. V gave up 10 bases and J gave up 1 base, with 22 bases separating them. Germline loops: CDR1 SEHNR, CDR2 FQNEAQ (reference sequence). The CDR3 length is 16 residues.

This clone was detected a few times. The CDR3: CASRPQGYEQYF. Here the CDR3 DNA reads TGTGCCAGCAGACCACAGGGGTACGAGCAGTACTTC. V is TRBV2 and J is TRBJ2-7; 7 nucleotides agree with TRBD1. This CDR3 region has 12 residues. Unmatched junction bases numbered 3, after V lost 6 bases and J lost 4 bases. Germline V CDR1 and CDR2: SNHLY, FYNNEI.

The gene calls are TRBV4-3 and TRBJ2-3; 8 nucleotides line up with TRBD2. The V segment lost 0 bases and the J segment 3 bases; nucleotides outside the gene matches: 5. There are 16 residues in the CDR3. CDR1 is LGHNA, CDR2 YSLEER, per germline. CDR3 sequence: CASSQESSGQTDTQYF. The CDR3 DNA reads as TGCGCCAGCAGCCAAGAATCTAGCGGGCAGACAGATACGCAGTATTTT.

V usage is TRBV27 and J usage is TRBJ1-1; no clear D. The germline V and J ends were trimmed by 1 base and 8 bases, with 11 bases remaining between them. CDR3 size: 13 residues. Germline assignment: CDR1 MNHEY and CDR2 SMNVEV (reference sequence). CDR3 residues: CASSLYPGWEAFF. CDR3 DNA: TGTGCCAGCAGTTTATATCCGGGTTGGGAAGCTTTCTTT.

V gene TRBV6-5 combines with J gene TRBJ1-5; D might be TRBD1 (6 bases). The CDR3 length is 14 residues. Germline assignment: CDR1 MNHEY and CDR2 SVGAGI. V lost 6 bases to trimming and J lost 7 bases, with 16 bases between them. The CDR3 region has the DNA TGTGCCAGCAGGACAAGGGGGGGCGGACAGCCCCAGCATTTT. It yields the protein CASRTRGGGQPQHF.

The rearrangement uses TRBV9 and TRBJ2-7; perhaps TRBD1 as D (6 bases). The CDR3 runs to 16 residues. Germline V CDR1 and CDR2: SGDLS, YYNGEE. V was pared by 3 bases and J by 3 bases, with 19 bases between. For the CDR3, the DNA is TGTGCCAGCAGCGAGAGATGGGACACCACTTTCTACGAGCAGTACTTC. It codes for CASSERWDTTFYEQYF. Filled out from reference TRBV9 and TRBJ2-7, the complete variable domain reads DSGVTQTPKHLITATGQRVTLRCSPRSGDLSVYWYQQSLDQGLQFLIQYYNGEERAKGNILERFSAQQFPDLHSELNLSSLELGDSALYFCASSERWDTTFYEQYFGPGTRLTVT.

The CDR3 reads CAWSRGTNTEAFF. The CDR3 nucleotides read TGTGCCTGGAGTAGGGGAACGAACACTGAAGCTTTCTTT. V gene TRBV30 combines with J gene TRBJ1-1, with a weak D call TRBD1 (5 bases). V lost 2 bases to trimming and J lost 1 base, with 8 bases between them. Germline V gene data show CDR1 as GTSNPN and CDR2 as SVGIG (reference sequence). The CDR3 totals 13 residues.

In this sample, this clone turned up a few times. The V gene is TRBV7-9, the J gene TRBJ1-1; D possibly corresponds to TRBD1 (6 bases). V gave up 5 bases and J gave up 4 bases, with 11 bases separating them. The CDR3 is 13 amino acids. Germline assignment: CDR1 SEHNR and CDR2 FQNEAQ (reference sequence). The CDR3 DNA sequence: TGTGCCAGCAGCCAACAAGGGGGCACTGAAGCTTTCTTT. It codes for CASSQQGGTEAFF.

The chain recombines TRBV9 with TRBJ1-1; maybe TRBD1 (6 bases). CDR1 is SGDLS, CDR2 YYNGEE, per germline. Deletions cut 4 bases from V and 4 bases from J, with 17 bases between. The CDR3 is made up of 15 amino acids. DNA for the CDR3: TGTGCCAGCAGCCCCAGGGGAGGGGGGCGCACTGAAGCTTTCTTT. Protein: CASSPRGGGRTEAFF.

The genes are TRBV9 and TRBJ1-2; TRBD1 matches at 7 bases. CDR1 is SGDLS, CDR2 YYNGEE, per germline. The CDR3 has 14 residues. J lost 2 bases, V lost 3 bases, and 4 bases had no gene match. The CDR3 DNA follows: TGTGCCAGCAGCGAGGGGACAGCCAACTATGGCTACACCTTC. Translation: CASSEGTANYGYTF.

In DNA, the CDR3 is TGTGCTAGTGGTTTGTCAGGCGCTGACACTGAAGCTTTCTTT. This translates into CASGLSGADTEAFF. The chain carries TRBV12-5 and TRBJ1-1; D uncertain. V lost 2 bases and J lost 3, with 10 bases in between. This CDR3 spans 14 amino acids. CDR1 and CDR2 (germline): LGHNT, FRNRAP.

This clone was counted between two and nine times. The chain recombines TRBV11-2 with TRBJ2-7, with D tentatively TRBD2 (6 bases). Trimming cost V 4 bases and J 4 bases, with 17 bases left between them. CDR1 SGHAT and CDR2 FQNNGV come from the germline V gene. CDR3 length: 15 amino acids. This chain's CDR3 is CASSYGTGVLYEQYF. CDR3 DNA sequence: TGTGCCAGCAGCTATGGGACGGGGGTACTTTACGAGCAGTACTTC.

V and J are TRBV7-3 and TRBJ2-6, with D tentatively TRBD2 (5 bases). Germline loops: CDR1 SGHTA, CDR2 FQGTGA. The V end was cut by 6 bases, the J end by 2 bases, with 14 bases between. The CDR3 contains 16 residues. The CDR3 loop is CASRRAGLTGANVLTF. In DNA form, the CDR3 reads TGTGCCAGCAGGAGGGCGGGTCTAACTGGGGCCAACGTCCTGACTTTC.

The chain recombines TRBV5-1 with TRBJ1-5; TRBD1 is a possible D gene (6 bases). Trimming removed 0 bases at V and 2 bases at J, with 9 bases between. The CDR3 is 15 residues long. Germline values: CDR1 SGHRS, CDR2 YFSETQ. The DNA of the CDR3 is TGCGCCAGCAGCTTGGCCGGACAGCGCAATCAGCCCCAGCATTTT. This gives the protein CASSLAGQRNQPQHF.

The chain couples TRBV5-1 to TRBJ1-2, with 10 bases aligning to TRBD1. The V gene's germline CDR1 is SGHRS and CDR2 YFSETQ. V was clipped by 4 bases and J by 8 bases; unmatched bases: 5. The CDR3 runs to 13 residues. The CDR3 coding sequence is TGCGCCAGCAGCGCCGGACAGGGGGAAGGCTACACCTTC. Protein: CASSAGQGEGYTF.

The chain has TRBV9 and TRBJ1-4, with a tentative D call TRBD1 (6 bases). V lost 3 bases to trimming and J lost 8 bases, with 17 bases between them. Germline V CDR1 and CDR2: SGDLS, YYNGEE. The CDR3 is 15 residues long. The CDR3 coding sequence is TGTGCCAGCAGCGCCACAGGGACCCCTCTAGAAAAACTGTTTTTT. Amino acids: CASSATGTPLEKLFF.

The chain couples TRBV6-1 to TRBJ2-3, with D unclear. V lost 4 bases and J lost 0, with 17 bases in between. Germline-derived CDR1 and CDR2 are MNHNS and SASEGT. This CDR3 region has 17 residues. The CDR3 protein is CASSGNPLADSTDTQYF. CDR3 bases: TGTGCCAGCAGTGGAAACCCCCTTGCGGATAGCACAGATACGCAGTATTTT.

The J gene is TRBJ2-1, the V gene TRBV7-2; the D gene is possibly TRBD2 (6 bases). This CDR3 comprises 16 residues. Germline values: CDR1 SGHTA, CDR2 FQGNSA. The V end lost 1 base, the J end lost 1 base, and 11 bases lay between the germline ends. The CDR3 loop is CASSLVLGGSYNEQFF. As DNA, the CDR3 is TGTGCCAGCAGCTTAGTGCTGGGGGGTTCCTACAATGAGCAGTTCTTC. The full variable domain, with the rest looked up from reference TRBV7-2 and TRBJ2-1, is GAGVSQSPSNKVTEKGKDVELRCDPISGHTALYWYRQSLGQGLEFLIYFQGNSAPDKSGLPSDRFSAERTGGSVSTLTIQRTQQEDSAVYLCASSLVLGGSYNEQFFGPGTRLTVL.

This clone was seen more than once but under ten times. J is TRBJ2-2 and V is TRBV27; no clear D. Trimming took 8 bases from V and 4 from J, leaving 8 bases between them. Germline V gene sequence: CDR1 MNHEY, CDR2 SMNVEV (reference sequence). This CDR3 has 12 amino acids. The CDR3, as DNA: TGTGCCAGCGGTCCAGTCACCGGGGAGCTGTTTTTT. Amino acids: CASGPVTGELFF.

J is TRBJ1-3 and V is TRBV9; D unresolved. The CDR3 covers 17 residues. Trimming pared 3 bases from V and 4 bases from J, leaving 20 bases between. Germline CDR1 SGDLS, CDR2 YYNGEE. The CDR3 region is CASSAPLSGAFGNTIYF. The CDR3 DNA reads as TGTGCCAGCAGCGCCCCGCTTAGTGGAGCCTTCGGAAACACCATATATTTT.

The genes are TRBV7-8 and TRBJ2-7, with D possibly matching TRBD2 (6 bases). V was trimmed by 3 bases and J by 6 bases, leaving 18 bases between them. Germline CDR1 reads SGHVS; CDR2 reads FQNEAQ. The CDR3 covers 15 residues. In DNA, the CDR3 is TGTGCCAGCAGCTTGGCCCTGGCGGGGTGGCCCGAGCAGTACTTC. Translating gives CASSLALAGWPEQYF.

The sample holds a few counts of this clone. The genes are TRBV27 and TRBJ1-2; D perhaps matches TRBD1 (5 bases). V gave up 2 bases and J gave up 1 base, with 8 bases separating them. Germline CDR1 MNHEY, CDR2 SMNVEV (reference sequence). This CDR3 region has 14 residues. The CDR3 DNA follows: TGTGCCAGCAGTTTAAGGGGCCTTAACTATGGCTACACCTTC. It specifies CASSLRGLNYGYTF.

The V call is TRBV5-4, the J call TRBJ1-2, with no clear D. V lost 7 bases, J lost 5 bases, and 9 bases lay in between. Germline CDR1 reads SGHNT; CDR2 reads YYREEE (reference sequence). The CDR3 has 11 residues. CDR3 nucleotides: TGTGCCAGCCCGCGTCCTTATGGCTACACCTTC. It yields the protein CASPRPYGYTF.